What follows are 23 T cell receptor beta chains derived from one specimen sequenced in a study of T cells in Graves' hyperthyroidism and ophthalmopathy. RNA transcripts provided the source from which TCR beta CDR3 regions were amplified. An initial round of RT-PCR targeting the TCR CDR3 relied on the HTBI primer set. One entry per CDR3 protein results from TCRdb running MiXCR on the multiplex PCR reads. The data hold about 510,000 distinct CDR3 sequences, with over 35% observed a single time. Sequencing was done on a sample of peripheral blood or thyroid tissue (not recorded which). These receptors originate from an adult woman with Graves' disease, either hyperthyroidism or ophthalmopathy (not recorded which).

This clonotype was observed at least ten times. J is TRBJ1-3 and V is TRBV10-2; D call uncertain. The CDR3 totals 14 residues. Looked up from germline, CDR1 is WSHSY and CDR2 is SAAADI. Trimming removed 5 bases at V and 0 bases at J, with 8 bases between. CDR3 residues: CASSLGYSGNTIYF. The CDR3 coding sequence is TGCGCCAGCAGTCTCGGGTACTCTGGAAACACCATATATTTT.

In this sample, this clonotype turned up a few times. V usage is TRBV7-2 and J usage is TRBJ1-2; D is perhaps TRBD1 (5 bases). V lost 4 bases, J lost 3 bases, and 12 bases lay in between. The CDR3 totals 14 residues. Germline-derived CDR1 and CDR2 are SGHTA and FQGNSA. CDR3 in amino acids: CASSSQAIDYGYTF. The CDR3 nucleotides read TGTGCCAGCAGCTCACAGGCGATCGACTATGGCTACACCTTC.

The V call is TRBV24-1, the J call TRBJ2-2, with 10 bases fitting TRBD1. Germline V CDR1 and CDR2: KGHDR, SFDVKD. The CDR3 is 16 amino acids. The junction had 5 bases not matched to a gene; V was cut back by 2 bases and J by 6 bases. The CDR3 DNA is TGTGCCACCAGTGATTCCGGGACAGGGGTCTCCGGGGAGCTGTTTTTT. This encodes CATSDSGTGVSGELFF.

Of note for this clonotype: Since a much larger clone is just one base distant, this may be a read error. The J gene is TRBJ1-6, the V gene TRBV10-3; 7 nucleotides agree with TRBD1. There are 14 residues in the CDR3. The V gene's germline CDR1 is ENHRY and CDR2 SYGVKD. V lost 5 bases, J lost 3 bases, and 1 base stayed unmatched. As DNA, the CDR3 is TGTGCCATCAGTTGGGACAGCTATAATTCACCCCTCCACTTT. As protein: CAISWDSYNSPLHF.

DNA of the CDR3: TGTGCCATCAGCCAAGCGGGGCATAGCTCCTACGAGCAGTACTTC. Residues: CAISQAGHSSYEQYF. The V gene is TRBV2, the J gene TRBJ2-7, with 7 bases that match TRBD2. This CDR3 spans 15 amino acids. Trimming at V came to 10 bases and at J to 0 bases, leaving 12 bases not matched to a gene. The germline V gene encodes CDR1 SNHLY and CDR2 FYNNEI.

Remarks on this clonotype: A junction boundary mismatches the germline segment, possibly from a read error. The chain links TRBV19 to TRBJ1-1, with unresolved D. The CDR3 is made up of 16 amino acids. Germline assignment: CDR1 LNHDA and CDR2 SQIVND (reference sequence). For the CDR3, the DNA is TGTGCCAGTAGACCACTAGCGGGAGGATCGGGCACTGAAGCCTTCTTT. Translation gives CASRPLAGGSGTEAFF.

The gene calls are TRBV20-1 and TRBJ2-5; D gene unclear. This CDR3 has 12 amino acids. In germline, CDR1 is DFQATT, CDR2 SNEGSKA (reference sequence). The CDR3 bases are TGCAGCGCTCGTGGGTTAATGCAGACCCAGTACTTC. Protein: CSARGLMQTQYF.

V gene TRBV24-1 combines with J gene TRBJ2-3; D may be TRBD1 (5 bases). Germline CDR1 reads KGHDR; CDR2 reads SFDVKD. This CDR3 is 15 amino acids long. V lost 3 bases to trimming and J lost 6 bases, with 15 bases between them. CDR3 protein: CATSDPDISSDTQYF. As DNA, the CDR3 is TGTGCCACCAGTGATCCGGACATTTCCAGCGATACGCAGTATTTT.

V usage is TRBV5-1 and J usage is TRBJ2-5; D ambiguous. CDR1 is SGHRS and CDR2 is YFSETQ in the germline V gene. CDR3 length: 14 amino acids. With 2 bases removed from V and 4 bases from J, the gap between germline ends came to 12 bases. CDR3 nucleotides: TGCGCCAGCAGCTTTCGCCTCGTTGGAGAGACCCAGTACTTC. Its translation is CASSFRLVGETQYF.

This clonotype was seen repeatedly, ten times or more. The rearrangement links TRBV30 to TRBJ1-2; TRBD1 matches 7 bases. The CDR3 has 14 amino acids. V was pared by 3 bases and J by 8 bases, with 12 bases of the junction left unmatched. Germline lookup yields CDR1 GTSNPN and CDR2 SVGIG (reference sequence). The CDR3 DNA reads as TGTGCCTGGAGCTCGGGACAGACAACGCGAGGCTACACCTTC. Protein product: CAWSSGQTTRGYTF.

This clonotype was seen only a few times. J is TRBJ1-4 and V is TRBV7-9; D is undetermined. CDR1 and CDR2 from the germline V gene are SEHNR and FQNEAQ (reference sequence). CDR3 length: 10 residues. Trimming pared 10 bases from V and 5 bases from J, leaving 5 bases between. Here the CDR3 reads CATTNEKLFF. The CDR3 DNA follows: TGTGCCACCACAAATGAAAAACTGTTTTTT.

J is TRBJ1-4 and V is TRBV2; maybe TRBD1 (5 bases). The CDR3 is made up of 14 amino acids. Trimming removed 3 bases from V and 7 bases from J, with 12 bases in between. Germline V gene lookup returns CDR1 SNHLY and CDR2 FYNNEI. CDR3 sequence (DNA): TGTGCCAGCAGTGATCAGGGAGTGTTTGAAAAACTGTTTTTT. This translates into CASSDQGVFEKLFF.

This clonotype was counted ten times or more. The chain employs TRBV20-1 and TRBJ2-2, with 10 bases lining up with TRBD1. The V gene end was trimmed by 5 bases and the J gene end by 0 bases; junction bases not matched to a gene: 0. The CDR3 sequence is 14 residues long. Germline-derived CDR1 and CDR2 are DFQATT and SNEGSKA (reference sequence). CDR3 sequence (DNA): TGCAGTGCTGGGACAGGGGCGAACACCGGGGAGCTGTTTTTT. Amino acid sequence: CSAGTGANTGELFF.

In this sample, this clonotype turned up a few times. V gene TRBV7-8 combines with J gene TRBJ1-1, with D uncertain. The CDR3 is 16 amino acids. Germline CDR1 SGHVS, CDR2 FQNEAQ. With 4 bases removed from V and 1 base from J, the gap between germline ends came to 16 bases. The DNA for the CDR3 is TGTGCCAGCAGCTCCCAGCTTGGGAGGAGGAACACTGAAGCTTTCTTT. Protein: CASSSQLGRRNTEAFF.

Only a few counts were recorded for this clonotype. This chain uses TRBV4-1 with TRBJ2-7, with D maybe TRBD2 (6 bases). CDR3 size: 14 residues. Per the germline V gene, CDR1 is MGHRA and CDR2 is YSYEKL. The V and J ends lost 5 bases and 5 bases respectively, with 16 bases between them. CDR3 amino acids: CASSSGLLKHEQYF. CDR3 DNA sequence: TGCGCCAGCAGCTCGGGACTCCTTAAGCACGAGCAGTACTTC.

The genes are TRBV20-1 and TRBJ1-5; TRBD1 matches 8 bases. The germline CDR1 and CDR2 sequences are DFQATT and SNEGSKA (reference sequence). The CDR3 has 14 amino acids. Trimming at V came to 4 bases and at J to 7 bases, leaving 9 bases not matched to a gene. The chain's CDR3 is CSAKQGEERQPQHF. The CDR3 DNA is TGCAGTGCTAAACAGGGGGAAGAGCGCCAGCCCCAGCATTTT.

J is TRBJ1-1 and V is TRBV30, with D hard to call. V was shortened by 5 bases and J by 6 bases, with 10 bases between the two germline ends. The CDR3 extends over 11 amino acids. Germline CDR1 reads GTSNPN; CDR2 reads SVGIG (reference sequence). The chain's CDR3 is CAWGGPAEAFF. CDR3 sequence (DNA): TGTGCCTGGGGCGGTCCGGCTGAAGCTTTCTTT.

This clonotype came up many times. The chain couples TRBV19 to TRBJ1-5; a possible D gene is TRBD1 (6 bases). Germline-derived CDR1 and CDR2 are LNHDA and SQIVND (reference sequence). The CDR3 extends over 15 amino acids. The V end lost 5 bases, the J end lost 2 bases, and 13 bases lay between the germline ends. CDR3 sequence reads: CASSAQGDGNQPQHF. CDR3 nucleotide sequence: TGTGCCAGTAGTGCACAGGGTGACGGCAATCAGCCCCAGCATTTT.

In this sample, this clonotype turned up a few times. The chain employs TRBV7-2 and TRBJ2-7, with D uncertain. V was pared by 2 bases and J by 4 bases, with 9 bases between. This CDR3 has 13 amino acids. Germline V gene data show CDR1 as SGHTA and CDR2 as FQGNSA. CDR3 amino acids: CASSLRRKYEQYF. Here the CDR3 DNA reads TGTGCCAGCAGCTTAAGGCGGAAATACGAGCAGTACTTC.

This clonotype was observed a handful of times. The chain couples TRBV10-1 to TRBJ1-2; no clear D. Trimming shortened V by 0 bases and J by 8 bases, and 10 bases separated the two germline ends. Germline V gene data show CDR1 as WNHNN and CDR2 as SYGVQD (reference sequence). This CDR3 has 13 amino acids. CDR3 bases: TGCGCCAGCAGTGAGTCGGGAAGGGCCGGCTACACCTTC. Protein product: CASSESGRAGYTF.

In this sample, this clonotype turned up a few times. The genes are TRBV24-1 and TRBJ1-3; D remains ambiguous. Per the germline V gene, CDR1 is KGHDR and CDR2 is SFDVKD. V was shortened by 3 bases and J by 2 bases, with 7 bases between the two germline ends. CDR3 length: 14 amino acids. The CDR3 DNA follows: TGTGCCACCAGTGATCCAGGTCCTGGAAACACCATATATTTT. Translated, it gives CATSDPGPGNTIYF.

This chain links TRBV7-8 with TRBJ2-7; 9 bases match TRBD1. Germline-derived CDR1 and CDR2 are SGHVS and FQNEAQ. The length of the CDR3 is 15 residues. Trimming took 1 base from V and 4 from J; bases not matched to a gene: 5. The CDR3 here is CASSLGGDRGYEQYF. CDR3 DNA sequence: TGTGCCAGCAGCTTAGGAGGCGACAGGGGGTACGAGCAGTACTTC.

The chain joins TRBV7-8 to TRBJ2-4; D unresolved. The CDR3 sequence is 14 residues long. Between the trimmed V and J ends, which lost 2 bases and 6 bases, there was a span of 11 bases. Germline assignment: CDR1 SGHVS and CDR2 FQNEAQ. The CDR3 bases are TGTGCCAGCAGCTTAACCCGGCAGTTAAACATTCAGTACTTC. Amino acids: CASSLTRQLNIQYF. Filled out from reference TRBV7-8 and TRBJ2-4, the complete variable domain reads GAGVSQSPRYKVAKRGQDVALRCDPISGHVSLFWYQQALGQGPEFLTYFQNEAQLDKSGLPSDRFFAERPEGSVSTLKIQRTQQEDSAVYLCASSLTRQLNIQYFGAGTRLSVL.